One and the same sample provided the 28 T cell receptor beta chains below, sequenced in a study of cytomegalovirus exposure and HLA in healthy donors. Generated by immunoSEQ multiplex PCR, the TCRdb table keeps only in-frame clones and is missing some. The sample holds some 120,000 clones, about nine tenths seen once. The material sequenced was PBMCs. The receptor set was obtained from a man between 25 and 39 years old in good health and CMV-seronegative.

The chain links TRBV5-1 to TRBJ2-1; D not certain. Deletions cut 4 bases from V and 10 bases from J, with 18 bases between. The CDR3 spans 14 residues. Per germline, CDR1 SGHRS and CDR2 YFSETQ. CDR3 protein: CASSPESYSEEQFF. In DNA, the CDR3 is TGCGCCAGCAGCCCCGAGTCTTATTCGGAGGAGCAGTTCTTC.

The chain joins TRBV11-2 to TRBJ1-4, with 8 nucleotides matching TRBD1. The J segment lost 4 bases and the V segment lost 8 bases, leaving 6 bases of the junction unmatched. The CDR3 sequence is 14 residues long. From germline, CDR1 is SGHAT and CDR2 FQNNGV. CDR3 sequence reads: CASAWDRSNEKLFF. CDR3 in DNA: TGTGCCAGCGCTTGGGACAGGAGTAATGAAAAACTGTTTTTT.

The chain combines TRBV7-2 with TRBJ2-3; TRBD2 matches at 10 bases. Germline CDR1 SGHTA, CDR2 FQGNSA. This CDR3 region has 17 residues. The V gene end was trimmed by 1 base and the J gene end by 0 bases; junction bases not matched to a gene: 4. As DNA, the CDR3 is TGTGCCAGCAGCTTAGGGCTAGCGGGGGACAGCACAGATACGCAGTATTTT. It is translated as CASSLGLAGDSTDTQYF.

J is TRBJ1-2 and V is TRBV7-9; TRBD1 matches 10 bases. The CDR3 loop spans 15 amino acids. Per germline, CDR1 SEHNR and CDR2 FQNEAQ (reference sequence). Trimming removed 2 bases from V and 6 bases from J; junction bases left unmatched: 6. The CDR3 DNA reads as TGTGCCAGCAGCTTATTGGACGGGACAGGGGATGGCTACACCTTC. Its protein product is CASSLLDGTGDGYTF.

This clone was found a few times. V and J are TRBV5-4 and TRBJ2-7; 8 bases match TRBD1. The length of the CDR3 is 14 residues. After removal of 4 bases from V and 7 bases from J, the junction contained 10 bases not matched to a gene. CDR1 and CDR2 from the germline V gene are SGHNT and YYREEE (reference sequence). The CDR3 region has the DNA TGTGCCAGCAGCCACACAGGGGGTCCCTTAGAGCAGTACTTC. Translation gives CASSHTGGPLEQYF.

The V call is TRBV5-1, the J call TRBJ2-7; the D is unclear. Trimming removed 3 bases at V and 7 bases at J, with 11 bases between. Germline CDR1 and CDR2: SGHRS and YFSETQ. The CDR3 contains 12 residues. CDR3 sequence: CASSSPPREQYF. As DNA, the CDR3 is TGCGCCAGCAGCTCGCCCCCTAGGGAGCAGTACTTC.

V usage is TRBV4-3 and J usage is TRBJ2-7, with TRBD2 matching over 8 bases. V gave up 0 bases and J gave up 3 bases; unmatched junction bases: 10. The germline gives CDR1 LGHNA, CDR2 YSLEER. CDR3 length equals 17 residues. The CDR3 reads CASSQDLGTRSNYEQYF. CDR3 DNA sequence: TGCGCCAGCAGCCAAGATCTAGGGACTAGATCTAACTACGAGCAGTACTTC.

This rearrangement joins TRBV27 to TRBJ1-2, with TRBD1 matching 7 bases. V trimming: 0 bases; J trimming: 3 bases; junction bases outside the gene matches: 4. The CDR3 runs 15 residues. The V gene's germline CDR1 is MNHEY and CDR2 SMNVEV (reference sequence). This CDR3 is CASSLSRGLDYGYTF. The CDR3 DNA reads TGTGCCAGCAGTTTATCTAGGGGGCTGGACTATGGCTACACCTTC.

CDR3 DNA: TGTGCCAGCAGTCCCCGGACAGGAATGAACACTGAAGCTTTCTTT. As protein: CASSPRTGMNTEAFF. The rearrangement joins TRBV2 to TRBJ1-1, with TRBD1 identical over 7 bases. This CDR3 has 15 amino acids. Per the germline V gene, CDR1 is SNHLY and CDR2 is FYNNEI. With 5 bases clipped from V and 0 bases from J, the junction kept 6 bases outside the gene matches.

V usage is TRBV9 and J usage is TRBJ2-3; 11 nucleotides agree with TRBD2. The CDR3 spans 14 residues. Germline CDR1 reads SGDLS; CDR2 reads YYNGEE. Trimming removed 4 bases from V and 7 bases from J; junction bases left unmatched: 5. This chain's CDR3 is CASSRLAGGNTQYF. DNA for the CDR3: TGTGCCAGCAGCCGCCTAGCGGGGGGTAATACGCAGTATTTT.

The chain uses TRBV5-1 and TRBJ2-2; TRBD2 matches at 7 bases. Germline V gene sequence: CDR1 SGHRS, CDR2 YFSETQ. V lost 5 bases and J lost 1; bases outside the gene matches: 11. The CDR3 consists of 17 residues. The CDR3 DNA reads as TGCGCCAGCAGTCCTGGGCGCCTAGCGGTGAACACCGGGGAGCTGTTTTTT. It specifies CASSPGRLAVNTGELFF.

The gene calls are TRBV4-3 and TRBJ1-1; the D is unclear. V dropped 1 base and J dropped 4 bases, with 10 bases sitting between them. The CDR3 is 14 residues long. The germline gives CDR1 LGHNA, CDR2 YSLEER. The CDR3, as DNA: TGCGCCAGCAGCCAAGGGAGGGTTCGCACTGAAGCTTTCTTT. It specifies CASSQGRVRTEAFF.

The rearrangement joins TRBV7-2 to TRBJ1-2, with 9 bases matching TRBD1. Per germline, CDR1 SGHTA and CDR2 FQGNSA. CDR3 size: 14 residues. V gave up 5 bases and J gave up 3 bases; unmatched junction bases: 4. The DNA for the CDR3 is TGTGCCAGCAGCCCGGGACAGGGCCACTATGGCTACACCTTC. It encodes CASSPGQGHYGYTF.

The chain couples TRBV7-2 to TRBJ2-2; TRBD2 agrees at 10 bases. Trimming took 3 bases from V and 6 from J; bases not matched to a gene: 4. CDR1 and CDR2 (germline): SGHTA, FQGNSA. The CDR3 has 15 residues. The CDR3 loop is CASSLLAGVAGELFF. DNA for the CDR3: TGTGCCAGCAGCTTGCTAGCGGGAGTGGCCGGGGAGCTGTTTTTT.

The genes are TRBV9 and TRBJ2-1, with 9 positions matching TRBD2. This CDR3 region has 16 residues. Trimming at V came to 4 bases and at J to 2 bases, leaving 7 bases not matched to a gene. The V gene's germline CDR1 is SGDLS and CDR2 YYNGEE. CDR3 in DNA: TGTGCCAGCAGCTTTTTAGCGGGAGTCACCTACAATGAGCAGTTCTTC. This encodes CASSFLAGVTYNEQFF. Full variable domain (outside the CDR3, taken from reference TRBV9 and TRBJ2-1): DSGVTQTPKHLITATGQRVTLRCSPRSGDLSVYWYQQSLDQGLQFLIQYYNGEERAKGNILERFSAQQFPDLHSELNLSSLELGDSALYFCASSFLAGVTYNEQFFGPGTRLTVL.

The chain links TRBV29-1 to TRBJ2-7; 7 nucleotides line up with TRBD1. There are 13 residues in the CDR3. Trimming cost V 7 bases and J 1 base; bases outside gene matches: 7. Germline CDR1 is SQVTM and CDR2 is ANQGSEA. For the CDR3, the DNA is TGCAGCGCCAGGACAGGCTTTTCCTACGAGCAGTACTTC. Its translation is CSARTGFSYEQYF.

This chain uses TRBV9 with TRBJ2-2, with TRBD1 identical over 7 bases. CDR1 and CDR2 from the germline V gene are SGDLS and YYNGEE. This CDR3 is built from 15 residues. The V segment lost 3 bases and the J segment 4 bases; nucleotides outside the gene matches: 6. The CDR3: CASSADDRATGELFF. The CDR3 DNA sequence: TGTGCCAGCAGCGCGGACGACAGGGCCACCGGGGAGCTGTTTTTT.

The genes are TRBV18 and TRBJ1-1; 8 bases are shared with TRBD1. The germline V gene encodes CDR1 KGHSH and CDR2 LQKENI. This CDR3 spans 14 amino acids. The V segment lost 5 bases and the J segment 5 bases; nucleotides outside the gene matches: 7. The CDR3 reads CASSFGQGETEAFF. The DNA of the CDR3 is TGTGCCAGCTCATTTGGACAGGGAGAAACTGAAGCTTTCTTT.

The rearrangement links TRBV29-1 to TRBJ1-5; TRBD1 matches at 7 bases. The CDR3 length is 12 residues. The germline V gene has CDR1 SQVTM and CDR2 ANQGSEA. V was pared by 8 bases and J by 5 bases, with 6 bases of the junction left unmatched. The CDR3 nucleotides are TGCAGCACCCGGACAGGTGATCAGCCCCAGCATTTT. Translation gives CSTRTGDQPQHF.

The chain is built from TRBV5-1 and TRBJ2-3; 13 bases are a match to TRBD2. The CDR3 has 15 amino acids. Trimming at V came to 3 bases and at J to 7 bases, leaving 5 bases not matched to a gene. From germline, CDR1 is SGHRS and CDR2 YFSETQ. CDR3 loop: CASSSGTSGINTQYF. The CDR3 nucleotides read TGCGCCAGCAGCTCCGGGACTAGCGGGATAAATACGCAGTATTTT.

This rearrangement joins TRBV6-5 to TRBJ2-1; 9 nucleotides line up with TRBD1. J was trimmed by 6 bases and V by 6 bases; bases with no gene match: 9. Germline V CDR1 and CDR2: MNHEY, SVGAGI. CDR3 length equals 15 residues. The CDR3 DNA sequence: TGTGCCAGCAGGGCGACAGGGGGGTTGGTCAATGAGCAGTTCTTC. Protein: CASRATGGLVNEQFF.

This clone was counted once. The CDR3 is CASSFGQNDNYGYTF. The CDR3 bases are TGTGCCAGCAGCTTTGGACAGAACGACAACTATGGCTACACCTTC. This chain links TRBV7-9 with TRBJ1-2; TRBD1 is a possible D gene (6 bases). The germline V gene encodes CDR1 SEHNR and CDR2 FQNEAQ (reference sequence). V was trimmed by 3 bases and J by 2 bases, leaving 13 bases between them. This CDR3 region has 15 residues.

This clone was seen once. The rearrangement joins TRBV6-1 to TRBJ2-3; 7 nucleotides line up with TRBD1. The CDR3 length is 13 residues. CDR1 is MNHNS, CDR2 SASEGT, per germline. J lost 3 bases, V lost 10 bases, and 7 bases had no gene match. The CDR3 nucleotides are TGTGCCATCACAGGGGTTTGGACAGATACGCAGTATTTT. Protein product: CAITGVWTDTQYF.

This clone appeared a single time. The rearrangement joins TRBV19 to TRBJ1-2; maybe TRBD1 (5 bases). Germline loops: CDR1 LNHDA, CDR2 SQIVND (reference sequence). This CDR3 comprises 15 residues. V was trimmed by 5 bases and J by 3 bases, leaving 16 bases between them. CDR3 sequence (DNA): TGTGCCAGTAGTCCCCAGGGCAGTCTTCACTATGGCTACACCTTC. It encodes CASSPQGSLHYGYTF.

The chain links TRBV6-1 to TRBJ2-5, with D possibly being TRBD2 (5 bases). V was cut by 2 bases and J by 0 bases, with 10 bases left in between. This CDR3 is 15 amino acids long. CDR1 is MNHNS, CDR2 SASEGT, per germline. CDR3 sequence (DNA): TGTGCCAGCAGTGAATACGGGGTTTACCAAGAGACCCAGTACTTC. The encoded protein is CASSEYGVYQETQYF.

The chain links TRBV14 to TRBJ1-6; D possibly corresponds to TRBD1 (6 bases). V was trimmed by 0 bases and J by 8 bases, leaving 8 bases between them. CDR3 length: 14 residues. Germline CDR1 is SGHDN and CDR2 is FVKESK. This CDR3 is CASSQDGGYSPLHF. DNA for the CDR3: TGTGCCAGCAGCCAAGATGGGGGCTATTCACCCCTCCACTTT.

The V call is TRBV5-1, the J call TRBJ1-3, with D perhaps TRBD1 (6 bases). The germline V gene encodes CDR1 SGHRS and CDR2 YFSETQ. The CDR3 length is 15 residues. Trimming cost V 4 bases and J 0 bases, with 11 bases left between them. The CDR3 sequence: CASSPGVSSGNTIYF. For the CDR3, the DNA is TGCGCCAGCAGCCCAGGGGTCAGCTCTGGAAACACCATATATTTT.

The chain couples TRBV6-4 to TRBJ1-1; D is undetermined. CDR1 and CDR2 from the germline V gene are MRHNA and SNTAGT. There are 13 residues in the CDR3. V was clipped by 3 bases and J by 1 base, with 6 bases between them. This chain's CDR3 is CASSELGNTEAFF. In nucleotides, the CDR3 is TGTGCCAGCAGTGAACTTGGGAACACTGAAGCTTTCTTT.